This passage covers 9 T cell receptor beta chains from one sample sequenced in a study of stem cell transplantation in POMP-related autoinflammatory disease. The protocol was immunoSEQ multiplex PCR, while the TCRdb copy is restricted to in-frame clones and leaves out a portion. The sample includes some 65,000 clones, about nine tenths of them seen just once. Here the sequenced sample was CD4+ T cells from PBMCs, taken after stem cell transplantation. The receptors come from a human patient with POMP-related autoinflammation and immune dysregulation (PRAID). The graft donor may account for some of the T cells.

The V gene is TRBV3-1 (or the pseudogene TRBV3-2), the J gene TRBJ1-1; D may be TRBD1 (6 bases). Deletions cut 4 bases from V and 1 base from J, with 16 bases between. Germline CDR1 LGHDT, CDR2 YNNKEL (reference sequence). The CDR3 totals 16 residues. CDR3 nucleotide sequence: TGTGCCAGCAGCCGACCCCGAGGGGGGAGGAACACTGAAGCTTTCTTT. This translates into CASSRPRGGRNTEAFF.

The rearrangement links TRBV5-1 to TRBJ2-1, with a tentative D call TRBD1 (6 bases). The CDR3 extends over 14 amino acids. Germline values: CDR1 SGHRS, CDR2 YFSETQ. Trimming removed 5 bases from V and 6 bases from J, with 15 bases in between. The CDR3 region has the DNA TGCGCCAGCAGGGGGGCAACTGTACGCAATGAGCAGTTCTTC. Amino acid sequence: CASRGATVRNEQFF.

The V and J genes are TRBV2 and TRBJ1-3; TRBD1 might be the D (5 bases). Between the trimmed V and J ends, which lost 8 bases and 10 bases, there was a span of 21 bases. Germline V CDR1 and CDR2: SNHLY, FYNNEI. The CDR3 is made up of 14 amino acids. CDR3 DNA sequence: TGTGCCAGCGGGGGACTCCTTAAAGGAGTAACCATATATTTT. Its protein is CASGGLLKGVTIYF. The full variable domain, rest sourced from reference TRBV2 and TRBJ1-3, is EPEVTQTPSHQVTQMGQEVILRCVPISNHLYFYWYRQILGQKVEFLVSFYNNEISEKSEIFDDQFSVERPDGSNFTLKIRSTKLEDSAMYFCASGGLLKGVTIYFGEGSWLTVV.

This CDR3 reads CASSPGGFQETQYF. The CDR3 bases are TGTGCCAGCAGCCCAGGGGGGTTCCAAGAGACCCAGTACTTC. The chain links TRBV7-2 to TRBJ2-5; a weak D match, TRBD1 (7 bases). Germline V gene data show CDR1 as SGHTA and CDR2 as FQGNSA. This CDR3 comprises 14 residues. Trimming shortened V by 5 bases and J by 1 base, and 11 bases separated the two germline ends.

The V gene is TRBV28, the J gene TRBJ1-5; no clear D. From germline, CDR1 is MDHEN and CDR2 SYDVKM. The V end lost 5 bases, the J end lost 0 bases, and 11 bases lay between the germline ends. There are 15 residues in the CDR3. The CDR3 loop is CASSVGFFSNQPQHF. DNA of the CDR3: TGTGCCAGCAGTGTGGGGTTCTTTAGCAATCAGCCCCAGCATTTT.

The chain joins TRBV25-1 to TRBJ1-3, with TRBD1 matching over 8 bases. After removal of 3 bases from V and 0 bases from J, the junction contained 1 base not matched to a gene. From germline, CDR1 is MGHDK and CDR2 SYGVNS. The CDR3 has 15 residues. The CDR3 reads CASSDTGGSGNTIYF. The CDR3, as DNA: TGTGCCAGCAGTGACACAGGGGGCTCTGGAAACACCATATATTTT.

The chain combines TRBV10-2 with TRBJ2-7; tentative D call: TRBD1 (7 bases). The germline V gene encodes CDR1 WSHSY and CDR2 SAAADI. V lost 0 bases and J 4 bases, leaving 10 bases between the germline ends. This CDR3 spans 14 amino acids. The CDR3 DNA follows: TGCGCCAGCAGTGAGTCGACAGGGACTTACGAGCAGTACGTC. This encodes CASSESTGTYEQYV.

The V gene is TRBV19, the J gene TRBJ2-1, with 8 bases matching TRBD2. The CDR3 is made up of 16 amino acids. CDR1 LNHDA and CDR2 SQIVND come from the germline V gene (reference sequence). V gave up 5 bases and J gave up 0 bases; unmatched junction bases: 6. The CDR3 nucleotides are TGTGCCAGTAGTCGGACTAGCTCGAGCTCCTACAATGAGCAGTTCTTC. It translates to CASSRTSSSSYNEQFF.

The J gene is TRBJ2-5, the V gene TRBV15; D unresolved. Germline loops: CDR1 LNHNV, CDR2 YYDKDF (reference sequence). Trimming removed 0 bases from V and 1 base from J, with 9 bases in between. The CDR3 covers 15 residues. CDR3 DNA: TGTGCCACCAGCAGAGATCTTGGCTTCCAAGAGACCCAGTACTTC. Residues: CATSRDLGFQETQYF.